The T cell receptor beta chain under discussion was sequenced for a study of cytomegalovirus exposure and HLA in healthy donors. Study-wide points: A later analysis reported that several of the most significant clusters appeared to be linked to common viral pathogens, among them Epstein-Barr virus. In an earlier analysis, productive rearrangement rates for most beta V segments clustered near 90% or 30%.

The PCR made use of 60 Vbeta and 13 Jbeta primers. TCRdb keeps only in-frame clones here, not all; method: immunoSEQ multiplex PCR. There are around 110,000 clones in the sample; over 75% occur only once, and less than 2.5% lies in the top ten. This CDR3 has 16 residues. Germline lookup yields CDR1 MNHEY and CDR2 SMNVEV (reference sequence). V shed 2 bases and J shed 5 bases, with 16 bases lying between them. Nominally healthy donors were sampled, though unrecorded immune exposures were likely. Comments on this clone: Its specificity is not known.

The V call is TRBV27, the J call TRBJ2-1; maybe TRBD1 (5 bases). The clonotype comes from a man aged 30 to 45 in good health and CMV-seronegative. The sequenced material came from PBMCs. The CDR3 here is CASSLSAGSGDNEQFF. The CDR3, as DNA: TGTGCCAGCAGTTTAAGTGCAGGGTCGGGTGACAATGAGCAGTTCTTC.